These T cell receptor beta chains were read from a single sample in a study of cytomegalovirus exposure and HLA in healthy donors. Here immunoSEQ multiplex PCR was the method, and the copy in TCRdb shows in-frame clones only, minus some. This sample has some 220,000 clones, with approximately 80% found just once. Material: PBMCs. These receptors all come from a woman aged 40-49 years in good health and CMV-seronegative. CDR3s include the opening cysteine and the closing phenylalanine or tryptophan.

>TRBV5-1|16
CASSLISGQPNTEAFF
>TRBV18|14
CASSQTGQVYEQYF
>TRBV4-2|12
CASSQDGAEQFF
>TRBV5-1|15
CASSFQRGVQETQYF
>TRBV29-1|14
CSVGGGSAGREQFF
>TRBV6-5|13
CASSSRDRFEAFF
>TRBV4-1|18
CASSQKVPAGTIQETQYF
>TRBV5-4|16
CASSLPKQGNTGELFF
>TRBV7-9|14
CASSRETGLDGYTF
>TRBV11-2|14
CASSSNRVGYEQYF
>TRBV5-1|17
CASSLLLAGGDTGELFF
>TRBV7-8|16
CASSLEPMWGVGTQYF
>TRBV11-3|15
CASSRGHIDNSPLHF
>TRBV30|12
CAWSAGYTEAFF
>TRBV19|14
CASSPQGWNTEAFF
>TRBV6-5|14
CASRGQGHNQPQHF
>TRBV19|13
CASSMGQKSEAFF
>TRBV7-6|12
CASSAGSYEQYF
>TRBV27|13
CASRTGGNTEAFF
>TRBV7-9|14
CSSSLRQVGEKLFF
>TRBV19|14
CASTSSGQGTGYTF
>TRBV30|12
CAWSVGAVEAFF
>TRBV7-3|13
CASSRLNGETQHF
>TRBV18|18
CASSPGMDRRTSYYEQYF
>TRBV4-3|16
CASSQDTGGGDNEQFF
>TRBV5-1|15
CASSLRQGHNSPLHF
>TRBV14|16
CASSQVDSATDQPQHF
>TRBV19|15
CASNLGGNMGQPQHF
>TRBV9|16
CASKKAGVPLQETQYF